These 14 T cell receptor beta chains were sequenced from one sample in a study of shared T cell receptors in the human thymus. Repertoires were generated with immunoSEQ multiplex PCR, while TCRdb's copy carries only in-frame clones and drops some. The table records 700,000 or so clones, approximately 85% of them present only once. These records were also assigned to another study, of human thymus T cells.

Sample: thymocytes. The source is a girl in the first two years of life with a congenital heart defect.

This clone showed up just once. The V gene is TRBV4-3, the J gene TRBJ1-5; D ambiguous. Germline V lookup: CDR1 LGHNA, CDR2 YSLEER. Trimming removed 1 base from V and 7 bases from J, with 20 bases in between. The CDR3 runs to 17 residues. The CDR3 loop is CASSQVAFLGGGQPQHF. The CDR3 DNA sequence: TGCGCCAGCAGCCAAGTTGCGTTTCTAGGAGGAGGGCAGCCCCAGCATTTT.

Comments on this clone: The junction departs from germline at one end; a sequencing error may be responsible. The sample contains more than one DNA sequence encoding this CDR3. The chain couples TRBV2 to TRBJ1-1, with unresolved D. The CDR3 consists of 12 residues. Germline CDR1 reads SNHLY; CDR2 reads FYNNEI. The CDR3, as DNA: TGTGCCAGTAGTGGGAGAATCCCCTCGGCTTTCTTT. Translation: CASSGRIPSAFF.

This clone was detected once. V gene TRBV18 combines with J gene TRBJ1-2, with D possibly matching TRBD1 (6 bases). The V end lost 2 bases, the J end lost 6 bases, and 16 bases lay between the germline ends. The germline V gene has CDR1 KGHSH and CDR2 LQKENI. CDR3 length: 15 amino acids. The CDR3 spells CASSPIATGRNGYTF. CDR3 nucleotides: TGTGCCAGCTCACCAATAGCGACAGGACGTAATGGCTACACCTTC.

The rearrangement uses TRBV6-1 and TRBJ1-3; D may be TRBD1 (5 bases). Trimming cost V 9 bases and J 2 bases, with 11 bases left between them. CDR3 length: 13 amino acids. Germline loops: CDR1 MNHNS, CDR2 SASEGT. The CDR3 DNA reads as TGTGCCAGGGGGGGGAAACCTGGAAACACCATATATTTT. This gives the protein CARGGKPGNTIYF.

The chain is built from TRBV6-1 and TRBJ1-5; TRBD1 matches 7 bases. Per germline, CDR1 MNHNS and CDR2 SASEGT. This CDR3 comprises 16 residues. V was pared by 0 bases and J by 2 bases, with 4 bases of the junction left unmatched. The CDR3 DNA sequence: TGTGCCAGCAGTGAAGCAAACGGACAGGGCAATCAGCCCCAGCATTTT. This gives the protein CASSEANGQGNQPQHF.

The rearrangement uses TRBV5-1 and TRBJ2-1; tentative D call: TRBD2 (5 bases). This CDR3 is 17 amino acids long. Trimming pared 0 bases from V and 9 bases from J, leaving 22 bases between. Per the germline V gene, CDR1 is SGHRS and CDR2 is YFSETQ. The CDR3 DNA sequence: TGCGCCAGCAGCTTGGACCCGGACTCCACGGTTTTTTGTGAGCAGTTCTTC. Amino acids: CASSLDPDSTVFCEQFF.

This chain links TRBV30 with TRBJ1-6, with TRBD1 as a possible D gene (5 bases). From germline, CDR1 is GTSNPN and CDR2 SVGIG (reference sequence). The CDR3 runs 19 residues. Trimming removed 2 bases at V and 0 bases at J, with 20 bases between. The CDR3 nucleotides read TGTGCCTGGAGTAATGGGGGGGACCTGGGAGGCTCCTATAATTCACCCCTCCACTTT. Its translation is CAWSNGGDLGGSYNSPLHF.

Note on this clone: The sample has other DNA sequences that encode this CDR3 too. The chain links TRBV27 to TRBJ2-2, with D hard to call. The CDR3 spans 12 residues. Germline CDR1 MNHEY, CDR2 SMNVEV (reference sequence). Trimming took 3 bases from V and 4 from J, leaving 3 bases between them. The CDR3 sequence is CASSFRTGELFF. The CDR3 DNA reads as TGTGCCAGCAGTTTTCGCACCGGGGAGCTGTTTTTT.

The V and J genes are TRBV19 and TRBJ2-7, with 8 bases aligning to TRBD2. The CDR3 totals 16 residues. V lost 3 bases and J lost 4; bases outside the gene matches: 11. CDR1 and CDR2 (germline): LNHDA, SQIVND (reference sequence). The DNA for the CDR3 is TGTGCCAGTAGTATTGGGGCCTCAGGACTAGCTTACGAGCAGTACTTC. Translated, it gives CASSIGASGLAYEQYF.

This chain joins TRBV6-5 and TRBJ2-2; D remains unclear. The V gene lost 4 bases and the J gene lost 7 bases, with 16 bases spanning the gap. Per the germline V gene, CDR1 is MNHEY and CDR2 is SVGAGI. This CDR3 is built from 15 residues. CDR3 nucleotide sequence: TGTGCCAGCAGTTTGGTCAAGCTCAGGAACGGGGAGCTGTTTTTT. Protein sequence: CASSLVKLRNGELFF.

The V call is TRBV10-3, the J call TRBJ2-2; unclear D gene. Trimming cost V 2 bases and J 8 bases, with 18 bases left between them. The CDR3 covers 16 residues. Germline-derived CDR1 and CDR2 are ENHRY and SYGVKD. CDR3 sequence: CAISEGQDRSAGELFF. The CDR3 DNA is TGTGCCATCAGTGAGGGGCAGGATCGGTCGGCGGGGGAGCTGTTTTTT.

The J gene is TRBJ2-7, the V gene TRBV7-2, with 13 bases that match TRBD2. The V segment lost 5 bases and the J segment 2 bases; nucleotides outside the gene matches: 6. The CDR3 has 16 amino acids. Germline V CDR1 and CDR2: SGHTA, FQGNSA. The CDR3 protein is CASSGTSGAPTYEQYF. The CDR3 coding sequence is TGTGCCAGCAGCGGGACTAGCGGGGCCCCCACCTACGAGCAGTACTTC.

The chain employs TRBV5-1 and TRBJ2-2; unclear D gene. Per germline, CDR1 SGHRS and CDR2 YFSETQ. Trimming pared 0 bases from V and 2 bases from J, leaving 11 bases between. This CDR3 is built from 16 residues. Here the CDR3 DNA reads TGCGCCAGCAGCTTGGGTGGCCAGGTCAACACCGGGGAGCTGTTTTTT. This sequence encodes CASSLGGQVNTGELFF.

This chain joins TRBV7-9 and TRBJ2-1; 9 nucleotides line up with TRBD2. This CDR3 region has 16 residues. Germline V gives CDR1 SEHNR, CDR2 FQNEAQ (reference sequence). Trimming at V came to 3 bases and at J to 5 bases, leaving 8 bases not matched to a gene. The CDR3 sequence: CASSFPGTSRNNEQFF. In DNA form, the CDR3 reads TGTGCCAGCAGCTTTCCGGGGACTAGCAGAAACAATGAGCAGTTCTTC.